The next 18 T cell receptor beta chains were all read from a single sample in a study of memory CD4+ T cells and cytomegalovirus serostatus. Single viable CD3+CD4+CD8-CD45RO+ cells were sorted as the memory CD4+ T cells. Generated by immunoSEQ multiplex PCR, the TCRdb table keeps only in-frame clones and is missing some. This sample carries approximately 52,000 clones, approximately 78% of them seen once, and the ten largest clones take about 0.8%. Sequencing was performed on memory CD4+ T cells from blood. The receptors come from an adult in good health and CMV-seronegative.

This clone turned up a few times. Here the CDR3 reads CASTLTRDRSEAFF. The CDR3 bases are TGTGCCAGCACCCTAACCAGGGACAGGAGTGAAGCTTTCTTT. The V gene is TRBV6-1, the J gene TRBJ1-1, with 8 positions matching TRBD1. The V segment lost 7 bases and the J segment 7 bases; nucleotides outside the gene matches: 11. In germline, CDR1 is MNHNS, CDR2 SASEGT. CDR3 length: 14 residues.

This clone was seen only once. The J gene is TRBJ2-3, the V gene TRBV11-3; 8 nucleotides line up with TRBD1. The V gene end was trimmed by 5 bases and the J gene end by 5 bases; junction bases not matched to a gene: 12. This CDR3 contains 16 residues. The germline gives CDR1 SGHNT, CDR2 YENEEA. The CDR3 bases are TGTGCCAGCAGCCCCAGGGGGCGCGGGGAAGGAGATACGCAGTATTTT. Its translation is CASSPRGRGEGDTQYF.

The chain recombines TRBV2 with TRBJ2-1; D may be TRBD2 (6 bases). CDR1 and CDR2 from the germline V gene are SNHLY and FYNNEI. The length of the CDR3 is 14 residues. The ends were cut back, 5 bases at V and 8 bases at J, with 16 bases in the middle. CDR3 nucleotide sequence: TGTGCCAGCAGTTGGCGGGGATCGGGGGATGAGCAGTTCTTC. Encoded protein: CASSWRGSGDEQFF.

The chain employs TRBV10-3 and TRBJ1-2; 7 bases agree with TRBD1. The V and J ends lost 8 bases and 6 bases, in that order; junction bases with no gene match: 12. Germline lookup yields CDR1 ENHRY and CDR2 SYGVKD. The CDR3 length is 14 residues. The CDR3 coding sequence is TGTGCCATCCAAAAAGGGGGCGATGCGAATGGCTACACCTTC. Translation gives CAIQKGGDANGYTF.

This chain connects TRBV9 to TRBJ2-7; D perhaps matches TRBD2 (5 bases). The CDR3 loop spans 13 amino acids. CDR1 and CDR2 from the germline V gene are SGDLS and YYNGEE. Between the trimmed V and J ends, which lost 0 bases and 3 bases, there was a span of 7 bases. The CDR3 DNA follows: TGTGCCAGCAGCGTAGATGGAGGCTACGAGCAGTACTTC. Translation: CASSVDGGYEQYF.

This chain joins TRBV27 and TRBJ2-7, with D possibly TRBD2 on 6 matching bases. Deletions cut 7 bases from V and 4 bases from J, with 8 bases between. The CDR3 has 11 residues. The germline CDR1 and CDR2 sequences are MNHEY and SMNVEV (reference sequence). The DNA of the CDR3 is TGTGCCAGCACCGCGGGGTACGAGCAGTACTTC. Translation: CASTAGYEQYF.

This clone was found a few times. The CDR3 here is CATSSRLAGGTDTQYF. CDR3 in DNA: TGTGCCACCAGCTCGCGACTAGCGGGAGGCACAGATACGCAGTATTTT. V gene TRBV15 combines with J gene TRBJ2-3; 12 bases map to TRBD2. This CDR3 region has 16 residues. Germline-derived CDR1 and CDR2 are LNHNV and YYDKDF (reference sequence). Trimming removed 5 bases from V and 1 base from J; junction bases left unmatched: 4.

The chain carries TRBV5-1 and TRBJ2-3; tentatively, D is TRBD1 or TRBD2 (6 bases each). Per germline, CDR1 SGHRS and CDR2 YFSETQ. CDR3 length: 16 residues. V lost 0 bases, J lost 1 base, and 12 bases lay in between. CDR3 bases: TGCGCCAGCAGCTTGGACGGGGGCTCGGGCACAGATACGCAGTATTTT. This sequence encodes CASSLDGGSGTDTQYF. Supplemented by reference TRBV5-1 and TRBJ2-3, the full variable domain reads KAGVTQTPRYLIKTRGQQVTLSCSPISGHRSVSWYQQTPGQGLQFLFEYFSETQRNKGNFPGRFSGRQFSNSRSEMNVSTLELGDSALYLCASSLDGGSGTDTQYFGPGTRLTVL.

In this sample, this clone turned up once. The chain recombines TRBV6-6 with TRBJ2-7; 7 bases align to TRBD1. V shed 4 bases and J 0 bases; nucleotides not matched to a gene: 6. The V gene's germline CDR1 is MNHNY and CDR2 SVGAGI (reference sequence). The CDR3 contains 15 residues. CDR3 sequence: CASSFRDSLSYEQYF. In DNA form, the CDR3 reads TGTGCCAGCAGTTTCCGGGACAGCCTCTCCTACGAGCAGTACTTC.

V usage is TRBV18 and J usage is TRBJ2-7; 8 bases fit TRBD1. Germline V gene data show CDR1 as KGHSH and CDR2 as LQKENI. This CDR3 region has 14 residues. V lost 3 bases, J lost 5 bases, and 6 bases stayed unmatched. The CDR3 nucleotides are TGTGCCAGCTCACCGACAGGGGCGAACGACGAGCAGTACTTC. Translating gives CASSPTGANDEQYF.

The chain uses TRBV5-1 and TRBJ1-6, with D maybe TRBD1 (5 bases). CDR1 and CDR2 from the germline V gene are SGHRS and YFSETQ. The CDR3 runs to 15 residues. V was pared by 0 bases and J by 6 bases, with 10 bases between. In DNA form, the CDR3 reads TGCGCCAGCAGCTTGGACCGGACAATTAATTCACCCCTCCACTTT. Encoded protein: CASSLDRTINSPLHF.

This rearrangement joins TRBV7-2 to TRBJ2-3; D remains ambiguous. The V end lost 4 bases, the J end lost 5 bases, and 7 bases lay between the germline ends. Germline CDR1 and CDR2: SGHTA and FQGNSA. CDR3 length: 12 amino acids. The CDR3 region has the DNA TGTGCCAGCAGCTCCCTCCGAGATACGCAGTATTTT. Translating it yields CASSSLRDTQYF.

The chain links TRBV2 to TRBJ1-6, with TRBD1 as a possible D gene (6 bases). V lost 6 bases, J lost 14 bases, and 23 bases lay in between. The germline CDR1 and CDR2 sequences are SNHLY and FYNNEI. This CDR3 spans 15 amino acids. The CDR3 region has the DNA TGTGCCAGCAGATTACTTCAGGGGACCCGGCCCTCCCTCCACTTT. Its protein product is CASRLLQGTRPSLHF. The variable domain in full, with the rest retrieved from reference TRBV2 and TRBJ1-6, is EPEVTQTPSHQVTQMGQEVILRCVPISNHLYFYWYRQILGQKVEFLVSFYNNEISEKSEIFDDQFSVERPDGSNFTLKIRSTKLEDSAMYFCASRLLQGTRPSLHFGNGTRLTVT.

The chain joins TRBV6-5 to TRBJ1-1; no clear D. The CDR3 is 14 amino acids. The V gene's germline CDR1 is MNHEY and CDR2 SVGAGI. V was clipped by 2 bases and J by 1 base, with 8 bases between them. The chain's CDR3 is CASSYDDENTEAFF. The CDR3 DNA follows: TGTGCCAGCAGTTACGACGACGAGAACACTGAAGCTTTCTTT.

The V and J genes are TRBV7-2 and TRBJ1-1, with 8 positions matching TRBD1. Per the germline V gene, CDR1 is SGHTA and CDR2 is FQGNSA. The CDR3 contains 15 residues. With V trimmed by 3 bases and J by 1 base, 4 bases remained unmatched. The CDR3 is CASSFDRGRNTEAFF. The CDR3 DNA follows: TGTGCCAGCAGCTTCGACAGGGGAAGGAACACTGAAGCTTTCTTT.

The CDR3 bases are TGTGCCAGCACCCCGGGGGGCAGGAACTATGGCTACACCTTC. Translation gives CASTPGGRNYGYTF. This rearrangement joins TRBV28 to TRBJ1-2; perhaps TRBD1 as D (6 bases). Germline V gene lookup returns CDR1 MDHEN and CDR2 SYDVKM. Trimming pared 7 bases from V and 2 bases from J, leaving 14 bases between. This CDR3 is built from 14 residues.

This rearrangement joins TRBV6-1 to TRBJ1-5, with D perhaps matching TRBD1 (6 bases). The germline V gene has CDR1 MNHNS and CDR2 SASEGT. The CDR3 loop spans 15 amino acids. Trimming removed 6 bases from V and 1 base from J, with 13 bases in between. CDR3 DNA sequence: TGTGCCAGCAGCCAAGACAGGAGAAGCAATCAGCCCCAGCATTTT. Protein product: CASSQDRRSNQPQHF.

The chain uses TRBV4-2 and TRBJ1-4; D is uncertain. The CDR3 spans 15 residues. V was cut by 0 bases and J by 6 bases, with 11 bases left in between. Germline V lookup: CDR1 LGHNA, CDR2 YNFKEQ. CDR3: CASSQDGEWDEKLFF. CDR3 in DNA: TGTGCCAGCAGCCAAGATGGCGAGTGGGATGAAAAACTGTTTTTT.